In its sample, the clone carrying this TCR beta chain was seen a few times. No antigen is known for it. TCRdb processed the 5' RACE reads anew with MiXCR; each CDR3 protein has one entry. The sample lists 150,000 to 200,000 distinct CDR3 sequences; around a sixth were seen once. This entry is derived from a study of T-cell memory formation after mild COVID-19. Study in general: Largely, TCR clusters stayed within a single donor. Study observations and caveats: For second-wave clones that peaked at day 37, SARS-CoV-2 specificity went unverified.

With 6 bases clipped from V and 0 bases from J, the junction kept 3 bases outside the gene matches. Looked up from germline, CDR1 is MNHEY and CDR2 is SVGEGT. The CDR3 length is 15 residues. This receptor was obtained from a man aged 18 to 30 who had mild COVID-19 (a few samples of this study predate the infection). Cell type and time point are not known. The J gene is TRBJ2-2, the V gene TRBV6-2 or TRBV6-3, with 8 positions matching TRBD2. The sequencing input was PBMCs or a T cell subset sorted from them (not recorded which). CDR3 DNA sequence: TGTGCCAGCAGGGCGGGGGGCTCGAACACCGGGGAGCTGTTTTTT. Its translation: CASRAGGSNTGELFF.